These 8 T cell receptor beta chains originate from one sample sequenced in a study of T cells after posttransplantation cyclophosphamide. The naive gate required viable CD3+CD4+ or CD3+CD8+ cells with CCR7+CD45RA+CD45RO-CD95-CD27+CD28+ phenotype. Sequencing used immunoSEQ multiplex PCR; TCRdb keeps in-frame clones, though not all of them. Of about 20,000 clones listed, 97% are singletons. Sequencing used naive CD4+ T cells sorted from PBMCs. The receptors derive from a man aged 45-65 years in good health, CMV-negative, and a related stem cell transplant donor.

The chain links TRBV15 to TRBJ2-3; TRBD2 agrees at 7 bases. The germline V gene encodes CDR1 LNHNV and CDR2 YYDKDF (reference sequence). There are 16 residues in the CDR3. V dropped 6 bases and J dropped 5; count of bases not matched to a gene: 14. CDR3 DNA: TGTGCCACCAGTCGTGGGGAGGGATCCCTTATAGATACGCAGTATTTT. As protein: CATSRGEGSLIDTQYF.

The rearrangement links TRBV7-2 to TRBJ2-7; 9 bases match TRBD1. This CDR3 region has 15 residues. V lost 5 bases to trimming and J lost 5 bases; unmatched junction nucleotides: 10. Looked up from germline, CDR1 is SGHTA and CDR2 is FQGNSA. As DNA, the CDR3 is TGTGCCAGCAGCCCGCTAGGGACAGGGTACCACGAGCAGTACTTC. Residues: CASSPLGTGYHEQYF.

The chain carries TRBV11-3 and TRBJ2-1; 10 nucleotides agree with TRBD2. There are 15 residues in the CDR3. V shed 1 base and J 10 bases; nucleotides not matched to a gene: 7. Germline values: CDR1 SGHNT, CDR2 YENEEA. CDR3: CASSLGLAGAGEQFF. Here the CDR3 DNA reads TGTGCCAGCAGCTTAGGCCTAGCGGGGGCAGGGGAGCAGTTCTTC.

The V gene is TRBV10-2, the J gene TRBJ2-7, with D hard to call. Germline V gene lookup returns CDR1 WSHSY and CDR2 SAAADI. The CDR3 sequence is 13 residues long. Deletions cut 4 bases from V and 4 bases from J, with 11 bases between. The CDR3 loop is CASSAPGKYEQYF. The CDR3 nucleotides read TGCGCCAGCAGTGCCCCTGGCAAATACGAGCAGTACTTC.

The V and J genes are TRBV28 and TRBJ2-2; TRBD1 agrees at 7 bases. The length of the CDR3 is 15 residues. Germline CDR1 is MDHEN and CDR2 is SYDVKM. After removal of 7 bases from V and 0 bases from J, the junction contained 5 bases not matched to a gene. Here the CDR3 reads CASTPGTANTGELFF. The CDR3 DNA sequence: TGTGCCAGCACCCCGGGGACAGCGAACACCGGGGAGCTGTTTTTT.

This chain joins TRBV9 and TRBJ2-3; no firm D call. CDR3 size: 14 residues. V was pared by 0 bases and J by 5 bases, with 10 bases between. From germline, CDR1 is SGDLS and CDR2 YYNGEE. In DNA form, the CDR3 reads TGTGCCAGCAGCGTAGGGTACTCCAAAGATACGCAGTATTTT. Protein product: CASSVGYSKDTQYF.

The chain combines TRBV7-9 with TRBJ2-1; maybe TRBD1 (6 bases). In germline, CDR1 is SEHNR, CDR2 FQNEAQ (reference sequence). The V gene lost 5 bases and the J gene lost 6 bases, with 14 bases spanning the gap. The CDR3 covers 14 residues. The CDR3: CASSPPGTINEQFF. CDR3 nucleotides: TGTGCCAGCAGCCCACCCGGGACAATCAATGAGCAGTTCTTC.

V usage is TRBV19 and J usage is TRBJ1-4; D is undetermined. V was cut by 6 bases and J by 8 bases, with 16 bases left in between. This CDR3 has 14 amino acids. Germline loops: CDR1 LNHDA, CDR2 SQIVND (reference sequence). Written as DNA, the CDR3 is TGTGCCAGTAGCCTAGTTGTTCGGGAGGAAAAACTGTTTTTT. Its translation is CASSLVVREEKLFF.